This is a list of T cell receptor beta chains from one sample in a study of Graves' ophthalmopathy and Graves' hyperthyroidism. One entry per CDR3 protein, called by TCRdb with MiXCR from the multiplex PCR reads. The sample consists of roughly 400,000 distinct CDR3 sequences, about 17% of them appearing once. Input material: peripheral blood. These receptors all stem from an adult woman with stable Graves' hyperthyroidism. Both conserved end residues are part of each CDR3. Each record gives: clone size, J gene, V gene, D gene, CDR3 protein, CDR3 DNA. A D gene is named only where the DNA matches it firmly. A row's size may be missing; if present it is once, few, many or a size class.

many TRBJ2-5 TRBV24-1 NA CATSGTGRETQYF TGTGCCACCAGTGGGACGGGACGAGAGACCCAGTACTTC
many TRBJ2-5 TRBV10-2 NA CASKKETQYF TGTGCCAGCAAAAAAGAGACCCAGTACTTC
many TRBJ2-7 TRBV7-2 NA CASSSQRYEQYF TGTGCCAGCAGCTCCCAGAGGTACGAGCAGTACTTC
many TRBJ1-5 TRBV10-2 NA CATTWGENQPQHF TGCGCCACCACATGGGGAGAAAATCAGCCCCAGCATTTT
many TRBJ1-5 TRBV28 NA CASSSPGTSNQPQHF TGTGCCAGCAGTTCCCCAGGGACTAGCAATCAGCCCCAGCATTTT
many TRBJ1-3 TRBV7-8 NA CASSLRGAGNTIYF TGTGCCAGCAGCTTAAGGGGGGCTGGAAACACCATATATTTT
many TRBJ1-2 TRBV2 NA CASSAAGKAGYGYTF TGTGCCAGCAGTGCTGCAGGGAAGGCTGGTTATGGCTACACCTTC
many TRBJ2-5 TRBV29-1 NA CSVDQGLRETQYF TGCAGCGTTGATCAGGGCCTAAGGGAGACCCAGTACTTC
many TRBJ2-7 TRBV29-1 NA CSVELGDPYEQYF TGCAGCGTTGAACTCGGGGATCCCTACGAGCAGTACTTC
many TRBJ1-3 TRBV29-1 NA CSVVEGTSGNTIYF TGCAGCGTTGTGGAGGGAACCTCTGGAAACACCATATATTTT
NA TRBJ2-7 TRBV20-1 TRBD1 CSATRTGRYEQYF TGCAGTGCCACGCGGACAGGCCGGTACGAGCAGTACTTC
many TRBJ1-1 TRBV2 NA CASRRDRAEAFF TGTGCCAGCAGGCGGGACCGCGCTGAAGCTTTCTTT
many TRBJ2-7 TRBV11-2 NA CASSLGDAYEQYF TGTGCCAGCAGCTTAGGGGACGCCTACGAGCAGTACTTC
many TRBJ2-7 TRBV6-5 NA CASSYISGTYEQYF TGTGCCAGCAGTTACATTTCGGGGACGTACGAGCAGTACTTC
few TRBJ1-1 TRBV5-6 NA CASSPRQVATEAFF TGTGCCAGCAGCCCACGACAGGTTGCCACTGAAGCTTTCTTT
many TRBJ2-7 TRBV5-1 TRBD1 CASSLRDRATVYEQYF TGCGCCAGCAGCCTCCGGGACAGGGCGACAGTCTACGAGCAGTACTTC
NA TRBJ1-1 TRBV6-1 TRBD1 CASREGQPYTEAFF TGTGCCAGCAGGGAGGGACAGCCCTACACTGAAGCTTTCTTT
many TRBJ1-5 TRBV20-1 TRBD1 CSAPRTGLNQPQHF TGCAGTGCCCCTAGGACAGGGCTCAATCAGCCCCAGCATTTT